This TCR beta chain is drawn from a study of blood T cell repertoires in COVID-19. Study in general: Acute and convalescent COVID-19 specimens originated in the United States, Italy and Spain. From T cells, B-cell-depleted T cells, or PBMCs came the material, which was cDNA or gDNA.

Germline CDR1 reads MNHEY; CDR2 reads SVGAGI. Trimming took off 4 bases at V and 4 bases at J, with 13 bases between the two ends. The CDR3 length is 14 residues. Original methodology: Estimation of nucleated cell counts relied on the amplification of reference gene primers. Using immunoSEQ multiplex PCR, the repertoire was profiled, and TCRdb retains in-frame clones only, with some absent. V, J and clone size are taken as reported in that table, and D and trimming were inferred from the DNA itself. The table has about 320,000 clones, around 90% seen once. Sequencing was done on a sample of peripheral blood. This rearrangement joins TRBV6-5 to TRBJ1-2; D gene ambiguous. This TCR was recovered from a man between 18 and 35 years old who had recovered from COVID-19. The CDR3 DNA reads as TGTGCCAGCAGTTCCCCCGGGGAAGGCTATGGCTACACCTTC. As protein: CASSSPGEGYGYTF.